Shown below are 13 T cell receptor beta chains from a single sample sequenced in a study of blood T cell repertoires in COVID-19. Produced via immunoSEQ multiplex PCR; TCRdb's table is partial and in-frame only. Here the sample spans roughly 64,000 clones, approximately 83% being singletons. Material for sequencing was peripheral blood. These TCRs come from a man aged 35-49 years with acute or convalescent COVID-19.

The gene calls are TRBV7-2 and TRBJ2-5, with 7 bases identical to TRBD2. Germline V gene data show CDR1 as SGHTA and CDR2 as FQGNSA. V gave up 8 bases and J gave up 2 bases; unmatched junction bases: 5. This CDR3 is 13 amino acids long. The CDR3 is CASGLAVQETQYF. CDR3 nucleotide sequence: TGTGCCAGCGGGCTAGCGGTACAAGAGACCCAGTACTTC.

The rearrangement joins TRBV6-1 to TRBJ1-2; D may be TRBD1 (5 bases). The V gene's germline CDR1 is MNHNS and CDR2 SASEGT. The V end lost 2 bases, the J end lost 6 bases, and 10 bases lay between the germline ends. The CDR3 covers 13 residues. In DNA, the CDR3 is TGTGCCAGCAGTGAAAACAGGTTCGATGGCTACACCTTC. Residues: CASSENRFDGYTF.

The chain is built from TRBV19 and TRBJ2-7; D is uncertain. The V and J ends lost 6 bases and 3 bases respectively, with 12 bases between them. The germline V gene has CDR1 LNHDA and CDR2 SQIVND (reference sequence). This CDR3 contains 13 residues. The CDR3, as DNA: TGTGCCAGTAGCCCGGCGGTGGGCTACGAGCAGTACTTC. It specifies CASSPAVGYEQYF.

The gene calls are TRBV5-1 and TRBJ1-4; TRBD1 agrees at 7 bases. The CDR3 has 16 amino acids. The germline gives CDR1 SGHRS, CDR2 YFSETQ. With 4 bases clipped from V and 2 bases from J, the junction kept 8 bases outside the gene matches. CDR3 loop: CASSTGQEATNEKLFF. DNA of the CDR3: TGCGCCAGCAGCACCGGACAGGAGGCGACTAATGAAAAACTGTTTTTT.

This chain uses TRBV2 with TRBJ1-5, with TRBD1 matching over 8 bases. Trimming removed 7 bases from V and 6 bases from J; junction bases left unmatched: 8. Germline values: CDR1 SNHLY, CDR2 FYNNEI. The CDR3 runs 14 residues. The CDR3 DNA reads as TGTGCCAGCAAAGGACAGGGTGAATTTCAGCCCCAGCATTTT. Its translation is CASKGQGEFQPQHF.

The chain couples TRBV21-1 to TRBJ1-1; the DNA was not compared with TRBD1, the D call given in the table. TRBV21-1 constitutes a pseudogene. The CDR3 sequence is 17 residues long. The CDR3 sequence: CASSPMWDREVDTEAFF. The CDR3 DNA is TGTGCCAGCAGCCCGATGTGGGACAGGGAGGTTGACACTGAAGCTTTCTTT.

The chain couples TRBV3-1 (or the pseudogene TRBV3-2) to TRBJ2-7, with a weak D call TRBD2 (6 bases). V dropped 1 base and J dropped 3 bases, with 13 bases sitting between them. This CDR3 is built from 15 residues. Germline V gene sequence: CDR1 LGHDT, CDR2 YNNKEL (reference sequence). CDR3 bases: TGTGCCAGCAGCCAAGGAGGCGGGGTACACTACGAGCAGTACTTC. As protein: CASSQGGGVHYEQYF.

V gene TRBV19 combines with J gene TRBJ1-2; 10 bases match TRBD1. The germline V gene has CDR1 LNHDA and CDR2 SQIVND (reference sequence). CDR3 size: 15 residues. After removal of 1 base from V and 9 bases from J, the junction contained 8 bases not matched to a gene. The CDR3 is CASSIASGTGVSYTF. The CDR3 coding sequence is TGTGCCAGTAGTATAGCTTCCGGGACAGGGGTGAGCTACACCTTC.

This clone was seen once. The CDR3 loop is CASRFDRGSSPLHF. The CDR3 DNA reads as TGTGCCAGCAGATTCGACAGGGGTAGCTCACCCCTCCACTTT. The rearrangement links TRBV6-5 to TRBJ1-6, with 8 bases aligning to TRBD1. This CDR3 has 14 residues. J gave up 10 bases and V 6 bases, and 8 bases lay outside the gene matches. The germline CDR1 and CDR2 sequences are MNHEY and SVGAGI.

The chain is built from TRBV11-3 and TRBJ1-4, with 9 bases identical to TRBD1. Germline CDR1 reads SGHNT; CDR2 reads YENEEA. V shed 4 bases and J 8 bases; nucleotides not matched to a gene: 11. The CDR3 is made up of 16 amino acids. The CDR3 DNA sequence: TGTGCCAGCAGCTCCCGCCGGACAGGGGCGCGAGAAAAACTGTTTTTT. As protein: CASSSRRTGAREKLFF.

This clone is a singleton in its sample. The V and J genes are TRBV10-1 and TRBJ1-2, with D possibly matching TRBD1 (5 bases). Germline values: CDR1 WNHNN, CDR2 SYGVQD (reference sequence). This CDR3 has 15 residues. Trimming cost V 0 bases and J 5 bases, with 13 bases left between them. CDR3 bases: TGCGCCAGCAGTGAGTCGGCAGGGCGATGGTATGGCTACACCTTC. Its protein product is CASSESAGRWYGYTF.

This rearrangement joins TRBV7-2 to TRBJ1-4; perhaps TRBD1 as D (6 bases). CDR1 is SGHTA, CDR2 FQGNSA, per germline. V lost 5 bases and J lost 6, with 13 bases in between. There are 14 residues in the CDR3. The CDR3: CASSLEGGDEKLFF. The CDR3 nucleotides read TGTGCCAGCAGCCTCGAGGGGGGGGATGAAAAACTGTTTTTT. Complete variable domain (other parts from reference TRBV7-2 and TRBJ1-4): GAGVSQSPSNKVTEKGKDVELRCDPISGHTALYWYRQSLGQGLEFLIYFQGNSAPDKSGLPSDRFSAERTGGSVSTLTIQRTQQEDSAVYLCASSLEGGDEKLFFGSGTQLSVL.

CDR3 coding DNA: TGTGCCAGTAAAGGGGGGGCTGGCAGCAATCAGCCCCAGCATTTT. It encodes CASKGGAGSNQPQHF. This chain joins TRBV19 and TRBJ1-5; weak D call: TRBD1 (6 bases). Germline V CDR1 and CDR2: LNHDA, SQIVND (reference sequence). V shed 7 bases and J shed 1 base, with 14 bases lying between them. The CDR3 contains 15 residues.